The rows below give T cell receptor beta chains drawn from one sample of a study of OX40 agonist ivuxolimab in advanced cancers. Sequencing used immunoSEQ multiplex PCR; TCRdb keeps in-frame clones, though not all of them. The data contain 50,000 to 55,000 clones, roughly nine tenths of them singletons. The sample consisted of CD4+ or CD8+ T cells sorted from blood, taken in a trial of the OX40 agonist ivuxolimab. The receptors shown here come from an adult with an advanced solid tumor such as melanoma, head and neck, liver or kidney cancer. The CDR3 runs from the conserved cysteine through the conserved F or W. The order of the fields is V gene, J gene, CDR3 protein.

TRBV4-2	TRBJ2-1	CASSQEFNEQFF
TRBV6-6	TRBJ2-1	CASSYERPYNEQFF
TRBV6-7	TRBJ1-2	CARVVDSRLNYGYTF
TRBV6-1	TRBJ2-7	CASSGTVGWEAYEQYF
TRBV6-5	TRBJ1-2	CASSYGVQDGYTF
TRBV5-1	TRBJ2-3	CASSQTSGGFTDTQYF
TRBV2	TRBJ2-7	CASSVVPEQYF
TRBV14	TRBJ2-7	CASSQGGGHIYEQYF
TRBV4-3	TRBJ2-7	CASSRDRYYEQYF
TRBV10-3	TRBJ1-3	CAISDAKSGNTIYF
TRBV27	TRBJ1-1	CASSLSARTGATEAFF
TRBV6-5	TRBJ1-4	CASSYSGQGEKLFF
TRBV7-2	TRBJ2-7	CASSSDRDRIYEQYF
TRBV6-1	TRBJ2-5	CASSEFPGLAGGTANQETQYF
TRBV9	TRBJ1-1	CASSVDLNTEAFF
TRBV19	TRBJ1-1	CASGSHGATEAFF
TRBV28	TRBJ2-7	CASSEPGQGAYEQYF
TRBV10-2	TRBJ2-7	CASSRQSQAQYF
TRBV4-2	TRBJ2-3	CASSQQQGRTDTQYF
TRBV30	TRBJ1-5	CAWSAGGGNQPQHF
TRBV15	TRBJ2-3	CATSRGQGRDTQYF
TRBV7-8	TRBJ2-7	CASSLAGSYEQYF
TRBV6-5	TRBJ2-7	CASTLDGTSYEQYF
TRBV7-9	TRBJ2-5	CASSRGLAGGGQETQYF
TRBV5-5	TRBJ2-2	CASSLGRLNTGELFF
TRBV5-4	TRBJ2-7	CASSLGTGYEQYF
TRBV5-4	TRBJ2-1	CASSLGAGGYNEQFF
TRBV6-6	TRBJ1-4	CACWANEKLFF
TRBV7-9	TRBJ2-7	CASSSPVVGEQYF
TRBV28	TRBJ2-2	CASIPGQGHTGELFF
TRBV4-1	TRBJ2-1	CASSQVEGTSSYNEQFF
TRBV19	TRBJ2-3	CASSLLNDGGDTQYF
TRBV28	TRBJ1-5	CASSLLTPNQPQHF
TRBV9	TRBJ2-7	CASSVGMGTGIYEQYF
TRBV18	TRBJ2-7	CASSPGTGGSYEQYF
TRBV19	TRBJ1-3	CASINTRGSGNTIYF
TRBV28	TRBJ1-2	CASSLLVRRVEYGYTF
TRBV6-1	TRBJ1-2	CASSESYNYGYTF
TRBV6-5	TRBJ1-1	CASSRGTGLDEAFF
TRBV11-2	TRBJ2-1	CASIRTGGLYNEQFF
TRBV4-2	TRBJ2-5	CASSQFGLAGGQETQYF
TRBV4-3	TRBJ1-2	CASSQDLVSFSGYTF
TRBV9	TRBJ2-7	CASSVAPDGGYEQYF
TRBV29-1	TRBJ2-2	CSVDRSNTGELFF
TRBV28	TRBJ2-7	CASSFQQDSDAYEQYF
TRBV6-5	TRBJ1-4	CASSFAGTTNEKLFF
TRBV7-2	TRBJ2-1	CASSFRTGTGERGEQFF
TRBV6-1	TRBJ2-3	CASRGWGEVADTQYF
TRBV19	TRBJ2-5	CASSPPGQGMEETQYF
TRBV7-6	TRBJ1-1	CASSSWTGGTEAFF
TRBV19	TRBJ1-1	CASSIDSPARTEAFF
TRBV5-1	TRBJ2-5	CASSLVAEETQYF
TRBV9	TRBJ2-7	CASSVDPNSYEQYF
TRBV7-2	TRBJ2-2	CASSSRVTGELFF
TRBV19	TRBJ1-1	CASSIEDSYTEAFF
TRBV27	TRBJ1-1	CASSLWQGSPEAFF
TRBV25-1	TRBJ1-5	CASSDGVRPQHF
TRBV10-3	TRBJ2-1	CAISELGGDHNEQFF